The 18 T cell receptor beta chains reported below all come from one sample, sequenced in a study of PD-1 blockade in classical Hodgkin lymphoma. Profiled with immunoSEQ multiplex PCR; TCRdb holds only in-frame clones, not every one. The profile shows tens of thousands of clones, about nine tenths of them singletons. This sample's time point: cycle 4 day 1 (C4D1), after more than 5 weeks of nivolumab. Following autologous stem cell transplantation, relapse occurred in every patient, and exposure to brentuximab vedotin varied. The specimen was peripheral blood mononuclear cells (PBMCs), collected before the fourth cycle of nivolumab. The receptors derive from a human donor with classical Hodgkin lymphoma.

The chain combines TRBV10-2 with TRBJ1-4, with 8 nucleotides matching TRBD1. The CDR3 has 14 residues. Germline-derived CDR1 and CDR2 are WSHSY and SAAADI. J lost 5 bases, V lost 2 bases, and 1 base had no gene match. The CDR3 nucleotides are TGCGCCAGCAGTGAGACAGGGGGAAATGAAAAACTGTTTTTT. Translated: CASSETGGNEKLFF.

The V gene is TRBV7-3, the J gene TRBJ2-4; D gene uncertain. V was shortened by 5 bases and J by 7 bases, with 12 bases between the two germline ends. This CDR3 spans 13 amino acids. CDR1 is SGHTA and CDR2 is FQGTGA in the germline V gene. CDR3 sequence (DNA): TGTGCCAGCAGCCCAAACAATGGGAACATTCAGTACTTC. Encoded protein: CASSPNNGNIQYF.

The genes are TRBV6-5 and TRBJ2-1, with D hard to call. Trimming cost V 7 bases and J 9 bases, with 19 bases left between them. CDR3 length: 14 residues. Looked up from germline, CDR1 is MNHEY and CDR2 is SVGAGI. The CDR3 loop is CASTPGTSYGEQFF. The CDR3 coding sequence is TGTGCCAGCACCCCGGGCACCTCCTACGGTGAGCAGTTCTTC.

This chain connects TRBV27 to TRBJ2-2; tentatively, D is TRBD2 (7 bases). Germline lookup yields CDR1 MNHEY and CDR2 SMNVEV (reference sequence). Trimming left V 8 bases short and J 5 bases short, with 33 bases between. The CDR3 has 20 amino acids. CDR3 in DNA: TGTGCCAGCTTAGGACGGGTCGGGGGGCTCCAACCAAGGGGGACCGGGGAGCTGTTTTTT. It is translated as CASLGRVGGLQPRGTGELFF.

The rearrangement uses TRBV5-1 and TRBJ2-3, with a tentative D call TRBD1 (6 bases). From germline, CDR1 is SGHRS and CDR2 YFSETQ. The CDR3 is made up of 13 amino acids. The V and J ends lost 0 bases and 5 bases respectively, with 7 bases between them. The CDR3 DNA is TGCGCCAGCAGCTTGGAAGGGGGAGATACGCAGTATTTT. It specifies CASSLEGGDTQYF.

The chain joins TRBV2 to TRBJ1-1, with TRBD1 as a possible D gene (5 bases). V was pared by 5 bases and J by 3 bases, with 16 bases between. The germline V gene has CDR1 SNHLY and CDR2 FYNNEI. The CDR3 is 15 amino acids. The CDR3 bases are TGTGCCAGCAGTTGGAACGGGGCGGGTGACACTGAAGCTTTCTTT. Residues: CASSWNGAGDTEAFF. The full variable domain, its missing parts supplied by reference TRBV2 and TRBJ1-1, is EPEVTQTPSHQVTQMGQEVILRCVPISNHLYFYWYRQILGQKVEFLVSFYNNEISEKSEIFDDQFSVERPDGSNFTLKIRSTKLEDSAMYFCASSWNGAGDTEAFFGQGTRLTVV.

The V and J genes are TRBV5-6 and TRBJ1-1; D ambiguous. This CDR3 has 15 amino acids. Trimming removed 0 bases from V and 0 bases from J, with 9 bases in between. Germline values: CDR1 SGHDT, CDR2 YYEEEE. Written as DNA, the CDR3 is TGTGCCAGCAGCTTGGCACGCCTCATGAACACTGAAGCTTTCTTT. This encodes CASSLARLMNTEAFF.

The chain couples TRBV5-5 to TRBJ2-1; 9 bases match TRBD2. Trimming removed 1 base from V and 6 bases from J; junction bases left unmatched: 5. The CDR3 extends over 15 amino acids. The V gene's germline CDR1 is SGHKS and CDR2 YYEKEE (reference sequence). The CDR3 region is CASSLRASGVNEQFF. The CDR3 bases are TGTGCCAGCAGCTTGCGGGCTAGCGGGGTCAATGAGCAGTTCTTC.

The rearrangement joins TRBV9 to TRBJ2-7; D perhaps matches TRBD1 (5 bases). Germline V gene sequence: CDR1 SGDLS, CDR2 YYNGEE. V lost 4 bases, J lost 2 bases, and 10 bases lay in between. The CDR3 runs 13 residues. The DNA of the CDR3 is TGTGCCAGCAGCTCCATGGACACCTACGAGCAGTACTTC. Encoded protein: CASSSMDTYEQYF.

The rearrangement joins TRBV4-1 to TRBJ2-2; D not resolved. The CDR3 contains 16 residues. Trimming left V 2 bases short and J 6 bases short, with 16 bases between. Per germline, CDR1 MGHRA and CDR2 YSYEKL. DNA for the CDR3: TGCGCCAGCAGCCAACTTGACCTCTTCTCGCCCGGGGAGCTGTTTTTT. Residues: CASSQLDLFSPGELFF.

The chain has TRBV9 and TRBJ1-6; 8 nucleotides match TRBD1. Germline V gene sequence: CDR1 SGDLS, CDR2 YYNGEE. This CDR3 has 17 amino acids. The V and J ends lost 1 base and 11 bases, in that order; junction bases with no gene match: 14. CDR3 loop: CASSVFPTTRGPTPLHF. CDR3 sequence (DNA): TGTGCCAGCAGCGTATTCCCCACAACCAGGGGGCCGACACCCCTCCACTTT.

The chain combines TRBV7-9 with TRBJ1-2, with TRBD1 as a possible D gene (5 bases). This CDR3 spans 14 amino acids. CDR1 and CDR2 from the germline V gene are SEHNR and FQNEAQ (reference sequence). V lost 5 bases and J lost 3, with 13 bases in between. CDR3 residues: CASSLGRGDYGYTF. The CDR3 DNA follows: TGTGCCAGCAGCCTGGGACGGGGGGACTATGGCTACACCTTC.

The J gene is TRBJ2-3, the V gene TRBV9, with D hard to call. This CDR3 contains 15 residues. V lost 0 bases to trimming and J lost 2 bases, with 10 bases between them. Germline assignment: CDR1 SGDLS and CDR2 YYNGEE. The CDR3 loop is CASSVDRDNTDTQYF. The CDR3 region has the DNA TGTGCCAGCAGCGTAGACAGAGACAACACAGATACGCAGTATTTT.

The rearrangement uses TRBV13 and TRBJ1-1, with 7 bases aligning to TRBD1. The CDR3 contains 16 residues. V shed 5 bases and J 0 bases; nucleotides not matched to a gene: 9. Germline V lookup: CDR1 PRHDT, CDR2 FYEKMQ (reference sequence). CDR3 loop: CASSPQTGAVNTEAFF. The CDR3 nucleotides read TGTGCCAGCAGCCCGCAAACAGGGGCCGTGAACACTGAAGCTTTCTTT.

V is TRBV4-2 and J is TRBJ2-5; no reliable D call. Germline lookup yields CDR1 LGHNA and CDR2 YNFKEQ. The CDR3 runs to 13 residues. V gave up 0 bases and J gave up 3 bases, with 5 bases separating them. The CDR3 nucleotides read TGTGCCAGCAGCCAAGATGTCAAAGAGACCCAGTACTTC. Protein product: CASSQDVKETQYF.

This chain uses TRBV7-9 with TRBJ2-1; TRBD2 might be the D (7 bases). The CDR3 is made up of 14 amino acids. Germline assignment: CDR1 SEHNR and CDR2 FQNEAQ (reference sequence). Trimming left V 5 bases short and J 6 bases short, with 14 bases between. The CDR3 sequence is CASSPRRGGNEQFF. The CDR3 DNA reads TGTGCCAGCAGCCCCAGGAGGGGGGGCAATGAGCAGTTCTTC.

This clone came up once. The CDR3 spells CASSYSIEGAGYGYTF. CDR3 nucleotides: TGTGCCAGCAGTTACTCGATAGAGGGGGCGGGCTATGGCTACACCTTC. The chain has TRBV6-5 and TRBJ1-2; 7 bases fit TRBD1. The V and J ends lost 0 bases and 4 bases, in that order; junction bases with no gene match: 8. This CDR3 has 16 amino acids. Germline values: CDR1 MNHEY, CDR2 SVGAGI.

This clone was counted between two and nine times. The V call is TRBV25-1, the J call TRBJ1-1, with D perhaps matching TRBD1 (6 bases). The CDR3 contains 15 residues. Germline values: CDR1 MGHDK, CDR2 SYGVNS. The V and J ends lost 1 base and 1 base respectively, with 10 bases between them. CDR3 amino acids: CASSEWGGGNTEAFF. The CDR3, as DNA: TGTGCCAGCAGTGAATGGGGAGGGGGGAACACTGAAGCTTTCTTT.